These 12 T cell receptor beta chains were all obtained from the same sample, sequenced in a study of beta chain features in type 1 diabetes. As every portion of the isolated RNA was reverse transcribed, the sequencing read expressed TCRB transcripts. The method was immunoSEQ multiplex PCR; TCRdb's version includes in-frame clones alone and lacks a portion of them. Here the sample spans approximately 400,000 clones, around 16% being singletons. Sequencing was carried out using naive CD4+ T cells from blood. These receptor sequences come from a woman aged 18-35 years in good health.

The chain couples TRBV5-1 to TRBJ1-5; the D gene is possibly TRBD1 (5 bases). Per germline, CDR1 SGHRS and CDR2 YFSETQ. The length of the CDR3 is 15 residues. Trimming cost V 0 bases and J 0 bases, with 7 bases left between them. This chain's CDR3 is CASSLGRGSNQPQHF. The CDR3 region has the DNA TGCGCCAGCAGCTTGGGTAGGGGTAGCAATCAGCCCCAGCATTTT.

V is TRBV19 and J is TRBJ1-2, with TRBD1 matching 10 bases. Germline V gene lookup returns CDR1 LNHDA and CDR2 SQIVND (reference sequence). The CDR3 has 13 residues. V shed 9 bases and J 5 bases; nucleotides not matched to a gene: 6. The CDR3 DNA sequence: TGTGCCAGCCGGGACAGGGGCACGTATGGCTACACCTTC. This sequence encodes CASRDRGTYGYTF.

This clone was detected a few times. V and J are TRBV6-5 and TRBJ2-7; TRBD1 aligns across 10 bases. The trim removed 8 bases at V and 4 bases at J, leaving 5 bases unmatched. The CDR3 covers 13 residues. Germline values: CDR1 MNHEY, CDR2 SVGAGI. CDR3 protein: CASGRDRGYEQYF. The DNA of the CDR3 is TGTGCCAGCGGTCGGGACAGGGGTTACGAGCAGTACTTC.

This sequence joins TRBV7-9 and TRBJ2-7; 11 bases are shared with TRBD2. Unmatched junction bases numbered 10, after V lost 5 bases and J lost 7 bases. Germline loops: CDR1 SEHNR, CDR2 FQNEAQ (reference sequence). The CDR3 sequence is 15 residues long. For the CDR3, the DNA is TGTGCCAGCAGCAAAACTAGCGGGGGTATGAAGGAGCAGTACTTC. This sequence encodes CASSKTSGGMKEQYF. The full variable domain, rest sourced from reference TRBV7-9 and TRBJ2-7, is DTGVSQNPRHKITKRGQNVTFRCDPISEHNRLYWYRQTLGQGPEFLTYFQNEAQLEKSRLLSDRFSAERPKGSFSTLEIQRTEQGDSAMYLCASSKTSGGMKEQYFGPGTRLTVT.

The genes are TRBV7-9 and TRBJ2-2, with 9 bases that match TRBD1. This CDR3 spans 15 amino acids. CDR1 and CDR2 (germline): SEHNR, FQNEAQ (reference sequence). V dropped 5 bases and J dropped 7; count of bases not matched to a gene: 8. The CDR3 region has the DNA TGTGCCAGCAGCCTGATCGGACAGGGGAGCGGGGAGCTGTTTTTT. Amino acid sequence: CASSLIGQGSGELFF.

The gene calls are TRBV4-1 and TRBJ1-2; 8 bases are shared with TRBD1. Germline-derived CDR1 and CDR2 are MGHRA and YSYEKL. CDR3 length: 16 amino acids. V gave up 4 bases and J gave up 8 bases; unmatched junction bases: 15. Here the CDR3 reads CASSLFAGTGQSGYTF. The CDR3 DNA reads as TGCGCCAGCAGCCTCTTCGCCGGGACAGGCCAAAGCGGCTACACCTTC.

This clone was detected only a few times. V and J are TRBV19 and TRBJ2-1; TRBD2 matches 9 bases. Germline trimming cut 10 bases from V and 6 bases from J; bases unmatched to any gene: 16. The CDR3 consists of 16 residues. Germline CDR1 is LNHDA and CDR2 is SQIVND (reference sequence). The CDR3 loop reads CATLPLGASGANEQFF. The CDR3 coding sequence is TGTGCCACCCTTCCCTTAGGGGCTAGCGGGGCCAATGAGCAGTTCTTC.

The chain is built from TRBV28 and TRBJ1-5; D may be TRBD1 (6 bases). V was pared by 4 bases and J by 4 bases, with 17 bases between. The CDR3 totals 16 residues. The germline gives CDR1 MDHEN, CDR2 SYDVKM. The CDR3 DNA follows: TGTGCCAGCAGTTCTTGGACAGTCCCTAAAAATCAGCCCCAGCATTTT. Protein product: CASSSWTVPKNQPQHF.

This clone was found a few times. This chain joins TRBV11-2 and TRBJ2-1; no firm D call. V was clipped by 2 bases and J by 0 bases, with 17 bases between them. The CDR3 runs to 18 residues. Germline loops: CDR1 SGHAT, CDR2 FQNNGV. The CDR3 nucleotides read TGTGCCAGCAGCTTAAGCCCCTCGGCGGCCGCCTCCTACAATGAGCAGTTCTTC. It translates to CASSLSPSAAASYNEQFF. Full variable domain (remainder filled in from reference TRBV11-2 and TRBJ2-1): EAGVAQSPRYKIIEKRQSVAFWCNPISGHATLYWYQQILGQGPKLLIQFQNNGVVDDSQLPKDRFSAERLKGVDSTLKIQPAKLEDSAVYLCASSLSPSAAASYNEQFFGPGTRLTVL.

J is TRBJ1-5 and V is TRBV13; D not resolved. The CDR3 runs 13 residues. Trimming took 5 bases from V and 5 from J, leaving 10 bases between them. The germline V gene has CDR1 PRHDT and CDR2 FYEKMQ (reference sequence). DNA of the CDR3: TGTGCCAGCAGCCTCCGCCGGTATCAGCCCCAGCATTTT. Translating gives CASSLRRYQPQHF.

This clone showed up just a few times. The CDR3 DNA reads as TGTGCCAGCAGCAGGTCTAGCGGGGGGAACACCGGGGAGCTGTTTTTT. This encodes CASSRSSGGNTGELFF. This chain uses TRBV5-4 with TRBJ2-2; 10 bases map to TRBD2. Germline V gene data show CDR1 as SGHNT and CDR2 as YYREEE (reference sequence). The CDR3 runs 16 residues. With 4 bases clipped from V and 1 base from J, the junction kept 4 bases outside the gene matches.

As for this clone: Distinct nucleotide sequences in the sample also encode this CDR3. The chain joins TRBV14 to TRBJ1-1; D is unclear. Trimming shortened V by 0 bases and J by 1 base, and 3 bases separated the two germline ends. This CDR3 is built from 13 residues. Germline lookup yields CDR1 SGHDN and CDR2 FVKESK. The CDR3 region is CASSQDRNTEAFF. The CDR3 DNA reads TGTGCCAGCAGCCAAGATCGGAACACTGAAGCTTTCTTT.